These 7 T cell receptor beta chains were sequenced from one sample in a study of cytomegalovirus exposure and HLA in healthy donors. PCR employed 60 Vbeta and 13 Jbeta primers. Data came from immunoSEQ multiplex PCR; TCRdb stores just in-frame clones and leaves some out. The sample holds around 100,000 clones, around 79% seen once. The source material was PBMCs. These receptors came from a woman in her 40s in good health and CMV-seronegative.

Concerning this clone itself: The same CDR3 also results from other DNA sequences found in this sample. This chain uses TRBV29-1 with TRBJ2-5; 12 nucleotides line up with TRBD2. J lost 5 bases, V lost 3 bases, and 4 bases had no gene match. This CDR3 is 14 amino acids long. Germline values: CDR1 SQVTM, CDR2 ANQGSEA. The chain's CDR3 is CSVERLAGVETQYF. In nucleotides, the CDR3 is TGCAGCGTTGAGCGACTAGCGGGAGTGGAGACCCAGTACTTC. Variable domain in full (rest from reference TRBV29-1 and TRBJ2-5): SAVISQKPSRDICQRGTSLTIQCQVDSQVTMMFWYRQQPGQSLTLIATANQGSEATYESGFVIDKFPISRPNLTFSTLTVSNMSPEDSSIYLCSVERLAGVETQYFGPGTRLLVL.

This clone was detected only once. The sample contains more than one DNA sequence encoding this CDR3. V is TRBV7-8 and J is TRBJ1-1, with D unresolved. Trimming stripped 1 base from V and 1 base from J, with 7 bases between. CDR1 and CDR2 from the germline V gene are SGHVS and FQNEAQ. The CDR3 sequence is 14 residues long. The CDR3 reads CASSLVSGNTEAFF. CDR3 DNA: TGTGCCAGCAGCTTAGTGTCAGGGAACACTGAAGCTTTCTTT.

This rearrangement joins TRBV30 to TRBJ1-1; D unclear. This CDR3 is 13 amino acids long. Germline V lookup: CDR1 GTSNPN, CDR2 SVGIG (reference sequence). V shed 0 bases and J shed 3 bases, with 8 bases lying between them. The CDR3 loop reads CAWSVIADTEAFF. CDR3 in DNA: TGTGCCTGGAGTGTAATAGCGGACACTGAAGCTTTCTTT.

The chain is built from TRBV11-2 and TRBJ2-6, with TRBD1 as a possible D gene (6 bases). The CDR3 is made up of 15 amino acids. Trimming removed 2 bases at V and 1 base at J, with 6 bases between. Germline-derived CDR1 and CDR2 are SGHAT and FQNNGV. The CDR3 loop is CASSLRGSGANVLTF. The CDR3 region has the DNA TGTGCCAGCAGCTTAAGGGGGTCTGGGGCCAACGTCCTGACTTTC.

The chain combines TRBV19 with TRBJ2-2, with a tentative D call TRBD1 (6 bases). Germline CDR1 reads LNHDA; CDR2 reads SQIVND (reference sequence). The V end was cut by 2 bases, the J end by 1 base, with 8 bases between. The CDR3 is made up of 15 amino acids. The DNA for the CDR3 is TGTGCCAGTAGTATAACGGACAGGAACACCGGGGAGCTGTTTTTT. It codes for CASSITDRNTGELFF.

This chain joins TRBV7-8 and TRBJ2-7, with a tentative D call TRBD1 (6 bases). Germline CDR1 SGHVS, CDR2 FQNEAQ. This CDR3 has 14 amino acids. V was pared by 5 bases and J by 1 base, with 12 bases between. The CDR3 reads CASSPGVGSYEQYF. CDR3 DNA sequence: TGTGCCAGCAGCCCAGGGGTAGGATCCTACGAGCAGTACTTC.

This chain joins TRBV18 and TRBJ1-2, with 7 bases fitting TRBD1. The V gene's germline CDR1 is KGHSH and CDR2 LQKENI. The CDR3 is made up of 16 amino acids. J gave up 5 bases and V 6 bases, and 15 bases lay outside the gene matches. CDR3 DNA sequence: TGTGCCAGCTCTCCTAACCGGGACAGTAGGACTTATGGCTACACCTTC. Amino acid sequence: CASSPNRDSRTYGYTF.